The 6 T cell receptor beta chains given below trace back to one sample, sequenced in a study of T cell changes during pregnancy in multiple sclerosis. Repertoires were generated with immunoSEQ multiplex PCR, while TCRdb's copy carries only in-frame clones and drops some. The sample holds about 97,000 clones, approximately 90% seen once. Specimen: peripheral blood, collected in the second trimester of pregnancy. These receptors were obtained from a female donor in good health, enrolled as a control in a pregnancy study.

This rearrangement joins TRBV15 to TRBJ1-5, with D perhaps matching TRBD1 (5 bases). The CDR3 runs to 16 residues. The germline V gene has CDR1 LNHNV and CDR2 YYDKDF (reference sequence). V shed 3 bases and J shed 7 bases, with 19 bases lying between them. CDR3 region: CATSSYQARGEQPQHF. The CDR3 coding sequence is TGTGCCACCAGCAGCTATCAGGCAAGGGGTGAACAGCCCCAGCATTTT.

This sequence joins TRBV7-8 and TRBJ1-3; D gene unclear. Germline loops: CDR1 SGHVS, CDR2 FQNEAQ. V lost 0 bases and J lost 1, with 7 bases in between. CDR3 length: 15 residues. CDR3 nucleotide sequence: TGTGCCAGCAGCTTAGCCTCAGATTCTGGAAACACCATATATTTT. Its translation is CASSLASDSGNTIYF. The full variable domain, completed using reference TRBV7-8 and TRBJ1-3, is GAGVSQSPRYKVAKRGQDVALRCDPISGHVSLFWYQQALGQGPEFLTYFQNEAQLDKSGLPSDRFFAERPEGSVSTLKIQRTQQEDSAVYLCASSLASDSGNTIYFGEGSWLTVV.

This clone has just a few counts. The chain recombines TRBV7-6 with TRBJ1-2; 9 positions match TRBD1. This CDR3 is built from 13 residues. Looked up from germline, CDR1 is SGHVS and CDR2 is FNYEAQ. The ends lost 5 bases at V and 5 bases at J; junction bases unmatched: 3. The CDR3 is CASSPGQGYGYTF. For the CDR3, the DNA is TGTGCCAGCAGCCCCGGACAGGGGTATGGCTACACCTTC. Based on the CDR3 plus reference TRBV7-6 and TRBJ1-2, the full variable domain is GAGVSQSPRYKVTKRGQDVALRCDPISGHVSLYWYRQALGQGPEFLTYFNYEAQQDKSGLPNDRFSAERPEGSISTLTIQRTEQRDSAMYRCASSPGQGYGYTFGSGTRLTVV.

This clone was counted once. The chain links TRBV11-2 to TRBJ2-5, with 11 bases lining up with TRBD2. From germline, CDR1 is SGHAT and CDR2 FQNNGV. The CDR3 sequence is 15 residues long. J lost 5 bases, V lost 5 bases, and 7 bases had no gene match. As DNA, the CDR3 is TGTGCCAGCAGCCCCGTAGCGGGGGGGCCTGAGACCCAGTACTTC. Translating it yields CASSPVAGGPETQYF. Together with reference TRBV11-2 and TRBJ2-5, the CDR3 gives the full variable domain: EAGVAQSPRYKIIEKRQSVAFWCNPISGHATLYWYQQILGQGPKLLIQFQNNGVVDDSQLPKDRFSAERLKGVDSTLKIQPAKLEDSAVYLCASSPVAGGPETQYFGPGTRLLVL.

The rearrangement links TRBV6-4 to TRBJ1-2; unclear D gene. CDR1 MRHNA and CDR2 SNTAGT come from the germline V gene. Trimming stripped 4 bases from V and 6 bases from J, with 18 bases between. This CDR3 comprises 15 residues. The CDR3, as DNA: TGTGCCAGCAGTGGAGAGGGAGGAGCGTCGGATGGCTACACCTTC. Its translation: CASSGEGGASDGYTF.

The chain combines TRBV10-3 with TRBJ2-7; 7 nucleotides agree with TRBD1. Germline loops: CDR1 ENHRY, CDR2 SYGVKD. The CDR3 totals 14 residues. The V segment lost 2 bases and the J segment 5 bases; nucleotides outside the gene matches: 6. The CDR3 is CAISEPVTGNEQYF. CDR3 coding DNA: TGTGCCATCAGTGAGCCCGTGACAGGGAACGAGCAGTACTTC.